The next 10 T cell receptor beta chains were all read from a single sample in a study of blood T cell repertoires in COVID-19. Profiling relied on immunoSEQ multiplex PCR, and the TCRdb table lists in-frame clones only, not all of them. The sample has tens of thousands of clones, over 70% seen once. The material sequenced was peripheral blood. Source of these receptors: an elderly woman with active or convalescent COVID-19.

The genes are TRBV5-1 and TRBJ1-1, with 9 bases matching TRBD1. The length of the CDR3 is 13 residues. J gave up 7 bases and V 3 bases, and 4 bases lay outside the gene matches. The V gene's germline CDR1 is SGHRS and CDR2 YFSETQ. CDR3 nucleotides: TGCGCCAGCAGCTCGAGACAGGGGGGTGAAGCTTTCTTT. Residues: CASSSRQGGEAFF.

The chain is built from TRBV11-3 and TRBJ1-6; 8 bases are shared with TRBD1. Germline V CDR1 and CDR2: SGHNT, YENEEA. Trimming at V came to 5 bases and at J to 6 bases, leaving 6 bases not matched to a gene. The CDR3 sequence is 15 residues long. The DNA for the CDR3 is TGTGCCAGCAGCCCGGACAGGGCTTCTAATTCACCCCTCCACTTT. Translation: CASSPDRASNSPLHF.

This chain connects TRBV15 to TRBJ2-5, with a possible D match to TRBD1 (6 bases). Germline V CDR1 and CDR2: LNHNV, YYDKDF (reference sequence). V was cut by 0 bases and J by 3 bases, with 8 bases left in between. This CDR3 spans 14 amino acids. The CDR3 DNA follows: TGTGCCACCAGCAGAGATAGGACAGAAGAGACCCAGTACTTC. The encoded protein is CATSRDRTEETQYF.

V gene TRBV12-3 or TRBV12-4 combines with J gene TRBJ1-2, with 7 bases matching TRBD1. V gave up 6 bases and J gave up 7 bases; unmatched junction bases: 8. The CDR3 is 13 residues long. CDR3 amino acids: CASSPDRHGGYTF. In nucleotides, the CDR3 is TGTGCCAGCAGCCCGGACAGGCACGGTGGCTACACCTTC.

The gene calls are TRBV7-2 and TRBJ2-2, with D tentatively TRBD1 (6 bases). V was trimmed by 5 bases and J by 0 bases, leaving 13 bases between them. The CDR3 has 16 amino acids. The germline V gene encodes CDR1 SGHTA and CDR2 FQGNSA. DNA for the CDR3: TGTGCCAGCAGCCAGGACAGTAACGCGAACACCGGGGAGCTGTTTTTT. It codes for CASSQDSNANTGELFF. Complete variable domain (other parts from reference TRBV7-2 and TRBJ2-2): GAGVSQSPSNKVTEKGKDVELRCDPISGHTALYWYRQSLGQGLEFLIYFQGNSAPDKSGLPSDRFSAERTGGSVSTLTIQRTQQEDSAVYLCASSQDSNANTGELFFGEGSRLTVL.

This chain links TRBV18 with TRBJ1-2, with TRBD1 identical over 11 bases. The CDR3 is 15 residues long. The germline V gene has CDR1 KGHSH and CDR2 LQKENI. V lost 3 bases to trimming and J lost 4 bases; unmatched junction nucleotides: 4. The CDR3 is CASSPGQGDRYGYTF. As DNA, the CDR3 is TGTGCCAGCTCACCGGGACAGGGGGATCGCTATGGCTACACCTTC.

The rearrangement links TRBV2 to TRBJ1-4; the D gene is possibly TRBD1 (6 bases). This CDR3 is built from 16 residues. V gave up 2 bases and J gave up 0 bases, with 10 bases separating them. In germline, CDR1 is SNHLY, CDR2 FYNNEI. The CDR3 loop is CASSEQGIATNEKLFF. The CDR3 coding sequence is TGTGCCAGCAGTGAACAGGGGATTGCAACTAATGAAAAACTGTTTTTT.

This clone was seen only once. The V and J genes are TRBV5-1 and TRBJ2-1; no clear D. Deletions cut 1 base from V and 7 bases from J, with 12 bases between. This CDR3 is built from 14 residues. The germline V gene has CDR1 SGHRS and CDR2 YFSETQ. CDR3 nucleotide sequence: TGCGCCAGCAGCTTGTGGGCGACATCAAATGAGCAGTTCTTC. It yields the protein CASSLWATSNEQFF.

For the CDR3, the DNA is TGTGCCAGCAGCCGACAGAGCACCGGGGAGCTGTTTTTT. It encodes CASSRQSTGELFF. This chain joins TRBV2 and TRBJ2-2; the D gene is possibly TRBD1 (5 bases). This CDR3 contains 13 residues. Trimming stripped 6 bases from V and 4 bases from J, with 9 bases between. CDR1 and CDR2 from the germline V gene are SNHLY and FYNNEI.

The chain recombines TRBV5-1 with TRBJ2-7, with 7 bases that match TRBD1. Germline-derived CDR1 and CDR2 are SGHRS and YFSETQ. This CDR3 comprises 15 residues. V was clipped by 7 bases and J by 0 bases; unmatched bases: 10. The CDR3 nucleotides read TGCGCCAGCGCAACGGGACAGTGGAGCTCCTACGAGCAGTACTTC. This translates into CASATGQWSSYEQYF.